This paragraph covers one T cell receptor (beta chain) sequence. The antigen remains unidentified. The germline V gene encodes CDR1 MGHRA and CDR2 YSYEKL. The CDR3 has 16 residues. V dropped 4 bases and J dropped 13; count of bases not matched to a gene: 16. The data were taken from a study of glioma-infiltrating T cells. On the study more broadly: Presurgical dexamethasone in glioma patients lasted six or fewer days. Findings and limits, study-wide: Very few CDR3 sequences were shared between tissue and blood. A blood CDR3 motif signature was depleted in highly divergent patients.

The iRepertoire nested amplicon-rescue multiplex PCR amplified TCR alpha and beta CDR3s from RNA. One-step reverse transcription and amplification started from around 100-400 ng of tissue mRNA or PBMC total RNA. Via MiXCR, TCRdb re-called the multiplex PCR reads, giving one row per CDR3 protein. The table includes more than 300,000 distinct CDR3 sequences, approximately 42% detected once. The sample consisted of glioma tissue, nonneoplastic brain tissue, or PBMCs (not recorded which). The chain uses TRBV4-1 and TRBJ2-1; 10 positions match TRBD2. This TCR was recovered from a human donor with low-grade glioma or glioblastoma, undergoing nonglioma brain surgery, or in good health (not recorded which). The CDR3 DNA follows: TGCGCCAGCAGCCCCCAGCGGGAGGGCCATCTATCCCCCCAGTTCTTC. Translation: CASSPQREGHLSPQFF.